A single sample is the source of the 32 T cell receptor beta chains below, sequenced in a study of CXCR3-negative and CXCR3-positive naive CD8 T cells. UMI labels and 5' RACE were used to prepare the TRB cDNA libraries. Reprocessing the 5' RACE reads, TCRdb reports a single entry for every CDR3 protein and omits DNA. The sample spans about 9,600 distinct CDR3 sequences; the ten largest clones claim over 0.8%. The sample consisted of naive CXCR3- CD8+ T cells from blood. Subset of the sample: CD45RO-CCR7+CD27+CD95- naive CD8+ T cells lacking CXCR3 (TNR3-). Source of these receptors: a human donor in good health. Some clones in this sample may be carry-over from other donors' samples.

The chain links TRBV29-1 to TRBJ2-1; checking the TCRdb D call of TRBD2 is not possible without DNA. The CDR3 contains 14 residues. Germline V gene data show CDR1 as SQVTM and CDR2 as ANQGSEA. CDR3 amino acids: CSGSLPNAYNEQFF.

The chain joins TRBV6-2 or TRBV6-3 to TRBJ2-1; TCRdb's D gene call, TRBD2, goes unchecked for lack of DNA. This CDR3 is built from 18 residues. Germline V gene sequence: CDR1 MNHEY, CDR2 SVGEGT. The CDR3 spells CASSYLGTSGSFYNEQFF.

The rearrangement links TRBV15 to TRBJ1-4. CDR3 length: 16 residues. Germline CDR1 reads LNHNV; CDR2 reads YYDKDF (reference sequence). CDR3 region: CATSRAETGGSEKLFF.

By frequency, this clonotype registers medium-sized (0.01 to 0.1%). V gene TRBV7-3 combines with J gene TRBJ2-1. The CDR3 totals 12 residues. Per the germline V gene, CDR1 is SGHTA and CDR2 is FQGTGA. CDR3 sequence: CASSSTGDEQFF.

This clonotype is deemed medium-sized by its frequency. The rearrangement uses TRBV29-1 and TRBJ2-1. CDR1 is SQVTM, CDR2 ANQGSEA, per germline. CDR3 length equals 14 residues. Here the CDR3 reads CSVASGSSYNEQFF.

The rearrangement links TRBV20-1 to TRBJ2-5; TCRdb's D call, TRBD1, is unchecked because there is no DNA. CDR1 and CDR2 from the germline V gene are DFQATT and SNEGSKA (reference sequence). The CDR3 is 12 amino acids. The CDR3 region is CSATPVGETQYF.

The V call is TRBV9, the J call TRBJ1-2; no DNA is available, so the TRBD1 call from TCRdb remains unchecked. The germline V gene has CDR1 SGDLS and CDR2 YYNGEE. The CDR3 is made up of 15 amino acids. CDR3 region: CASSETGLANYGYTF.

This clonotype is called medium-sized (0.01 to 0.1%) based on its frequency. This chain links TRBV7-9 with TRBJ2-7. Per germline, CDR1 SEHNR and CDR2 FQNEAQ (reference sequence). The CDR3 has 15 amino acids. The CDR3 sequence: CASSLLPGVSYEQYF.

This chain's CDR3 is CSVEVSGHSTDTQYF. V usage is TRBV29-1 and J usage is TRBJ2-3; absent DNA, TCRdb's TRBD2 call cannot be checked. Germline CDR1 reads SQVTM; CDR2 reads ANQGSEA. The CDR3 extends over 15 amino acids.

This clonotype is medium-sized by frequency. The chain employs TRBV7-6 and TRBJ1-4. Looked up from germline, CDR1 is SGHVS and CDR2 is FNYEAQ. The CDR3 is 13 residues long. CDR3 residues: CASSSGDSEKLFF.

The genes are TRBV7-6 and TRBJ2-3; TCRdb designates TRBD1, a call that cannot be tested without DNA. This CDR3 region has 14 residues. Germline lookup yields CDR1 SGHVS and CDR2 FNYEAQ. The CDR3 is CASSYTGGTDTQYF.

This sequence joins TRBV7-6 and TRBJ2-7; checking the TCRdb D call of TRBD1 is not possible without DNA. This CDR3 region has 12 residues. The germline V gene encodes CDR1 SGHVS and CDR2 FNYEAQ. This CDR3 reads CASSMRGYEQYF.

This clonotype counts as medium-sized (0.01 to 0.1%) by frequency. The V gene is TRBV20-1, the J gene TRBJ1-4. Looked up from germline, CDR1 is DFQATT and CDR2 is SNEGSKA (reference sequence). The CDR3 has 16 amino acids. The CDR3 protein is CSAPLSYSATNEKLFF.

The chain is built from TRBV9 and TRBJ2-3; checking the TCRdb D call of TRBD2 is not possible without DNA. Germline CDR1 is SGDLS and CDR2 is YYNGEE. This CDR3 has 13 residues. The CDR3 reads CASSEGDTDTQYF. The variable domain in full, completed from reference TRBV9 and TRBJ2-3, reads DSGVTQTPKHLITATGQRVTLRCSPRSGDLSVYWYQQSLDQGLQFLIQYYNGEERAKGNILERFSAQQFPDLHSELNLSSLELGDSALYFCASSEGDTDTQYFGPGTRLTVL.

The rearrangement links TRBV20-1 to TRBJ2-5; no DNA is available, so the TRBD2 call from TCRdb remains unchecked. The CDR3 extends over 18 amino acids. CDR1 DFQATT and CDR2 SNEGSKA come from the germline V gene (reference sequence). Here the CDR3 reads CSARDKGREAHLQETQYF.

This clonotype is identified as medium-sized from frequency. This chain uses TRBV28 with TRBJ2-1; no DNA is available, so the TRBD1 call from TCRdb remains unchecked. This CDR3 contains 17 residues. Germline CDR1 reads MDHEN; CDR2 reads SYDVKM. The chain's CDR3 is CAIKRTVRTGAPNEQFF.

This chain uses TRBV10-3 with TRBJ1-2; the D call from TCRdb, TRBD1, cannot be confirmed without DNA. Germline V gives CDR1 ENHRY, CDR2 SYGVKD. The CDR3 spans 16 residues. The CDR3 here is CAISESEAVVNYGYTF.

By frequency, this clonotype is medium-sized (0.01 to 0.1%). V is TRBV25-1 and J is TRBJ1-2. The CDR3 consists of 14 residues. Germline CDR1 is MGHDK and CDR2 is SYGVNS. The CDR3 spells CASSDYRSNYGYTF.

V gene TRBV28 combines with J gene TRBJ2-7. The CDR3 totals 12 residues. Germline CDR1 is MDHEN and CDR2 is SYDVKM. The CDR3 protein is CASSAIAYEQYF.

This chain joins TRBV29-1 and TRBJ2-1; TCRdb designates TRBD2, a call that cannot be tested without DNA. Germline V gene sequence: CDR1 SQVTM, CDR2 ANQGSEA. The CDR3 totals 15 residues. The CDR3 region is CSVEGPSGISNEQFF.

The CDR3 is CASSRAFGTEAFF. The chain couples TRBV28 to TRBJ1-1. Germline V CDR1 and CDR2: MDHEN, SYDVKM. The CDR3 has 13 amino acids.

This chain uses TRBV28 with TRBJ1-1. The CDR3 is 11 amino acids. The germline CDR1 and CDR2 sequences are MDHEN and SYDVKM. CDR3: CASGFYTEAFF. Combining the CDR3 with reference TRBV28 and TRBJ1-1 gives the whole variable domain DVKVTQSSRYLVKRTGEKVFLECVQDMDHENMFWYRQDPGLGLRLIYFSYDVKMKEKGDIPEGYSVSREKKERFSLILESASTNQTSMYLCASGFYTEAFFGQGTRLTVV.

This clonotype registers medium-sized by frequency. The CDR3 region is CASSYSASDTQYF. The V call is TRBV6-5, the J call TRBJ2-3; TCRdb's D call, TRBD2, is unchecked because there is no DNA. The CDR3 length is 13 residues. CDR1 and CDR2 from the germline V gene are MNHEY and SVGAGI.

This clonotype is labeled medium-sized based on frequency. The chain carries TRBV19 and TRBJ2-1; TCRdb indicates TRBD1, and absent DNA this call remains unverified. Looked up from germline, CDR1 is LNHDA and CDR2 is SQIVND (reference sequence). The CDR3 loop spans 15 amino acids. CDR3 sequence reads: CASSLGLSSYNEQFF. The full variable domain, its missing parts supplied by reference TRBV19 and TRBJ2-1, is DGGITQSPKYLFRKEGQNVTLSCEQNLNHDAMYWYRQDPGQGLRLIYYSQIVNDFQKGDIAEGYSVSREKKESFPLTVTSAQKNPTAFYLCASSLGLSSYNEQFFGPGTRLTVL.

This clonotype is labeled medium-sized based on frequency. The chain combines TRBV7-8 with TRBJ2-1; the TCRdb D gene call, TRBD1, has no DNA to confirm it. CDR1 and CDR2 from the germline V gene are SGHVS and FQNEAQ. CDR3 length equals 15 residues. CDR3 protein: CASSLPLGGGDEQFF.

The V call is TRBV25-1, the J call TRBJ2-7; there is no DNA to check the TCRdb D call of TRBD2. The V gene's germline CDR1 is MGHDK and CDR2 SYGVNS. This CDR3 contains 13 residues. The CDR3 sequence is CASSDSGLREQYF.

This clonotype is called medium-sized based on its frequency. The chain employs TRBV11-3 and TRBJ1-1. Germline CDR1 and CDR2: SGHNT and YENEEA. The CDR3 extends over 15 amino acids. CDR3 sequence: CASARFQDMNTEAFF.

Considering frequency, this clonotype is medium-sized (0.01 to 0.1%). This sequence joins TRBV10-3 and TRBJ2-5; the D call of TRBD2 rests on TCRdb alone, since no DNA is present to check it. The CDR3 contains 16 residues. Germline V gene sequence: CDR1 ENHRY, CDR2 SYGVKD. The CDR3 protein is CAISEATSGRGETQYF.

This clonotype is called medium-sized based on its frequency. The chain uses TRBV21-1 and TRBJ1-2; TCRdb's D gene call, TRBD1, goes unchecked for lack of DNA. TRBV21-1 is reported as a pseudogene. This CDR3 is built from 17 residues. CDR3 region: CASSKGHKTKGIYGYTF.

By frequency, this clonotype registers medium-sized. The chain combines TRBV11-2 with TRBJ2-7; checking the TCRdb D call of TRBD1 is not possible without DNA. Germline CDR1 reads SGHAT; CDR2 reads FQNNGV. This CDR3 region has 15 residues. The chain's CDR3 is CASSQDRGWSYEQYF.

The chain recombines TRBV29-1 with TRBJ2-1; TCRdb picks TRBD2, but there is no DNA to check that call. Germline V gives CDR1 SQVTM, CDR2 ANQGSEA. This CDR3 contains 15 residues. CDR3: CSVDQGLAAYNEQFF.

According to its frequency, this clonotype is medium-sized (0.01 to 0.1%). The gene calls are TRBV29-1 and TRBJ1-1. This CDR3 comprises 13 residues. Germline V lookup: CDR1 SQVTM, CDR2 ANQGSEA. This CDR3 is CSLGGGMNTEAFF.